What follows is one T cell receptor (beta chain) and its context. Its antigen is unknown. Base qualities are not provided; no much larger clone lies one nucleotide away. The entire amount of isolated RNA was reverse transcribed using the High Capacity cDNA Reverse Transcription Kit, so the sequenced TCRB transcripts were expressed ones. Deep immunoSEQ sequencing was applied to naive, central memory and regulatory T cell samples, giving an average of about 3.4 million total reads per sample. Sorted cells were lysed in RLT buffer, and RNA was extracted using DNase-treated RNeasy Micro or Mini kits according to cell number. To prevent cross-contamination, every cell subset was processed on its own, while patient and healthy donor samples were processed together. The immunoSEQ multiplex PCR was used to amplify TCRB sequences from cDNA, generating 87-bp fragments that spanned the CDR3 region. The amplicons were sequenced using the Illumina HiSeq platform. In the original analysis: Synthetic template baselines were used to correct PCR bias computationally, reads within Hamming distance 2 were collapsed together, and singletons that could not be merged were discarded. By aligning reads against IMGT, V, D and J genes, CDR3 length, and insertions or deletions at six rearrangement sites were assigned. Clonotype counts were normalized to sorted cell number within each subset before computing true diversity and Gini coefficients with the tcR R package. The overlap coefficient, calculated on TCRB nucleotide sequences, was used to quantify repertoire sharing. In TCRdb, the immuneACCESS table is reduced to in-frame sequences with V and J assigned. These tables do not hold every clone; where another copy was compared, an unresolved V gene accounts for under half, and the others remain unexplained. The D gene and trimming were derived from the DNA, and the V and J assignments and clone size from that table. Within this sample are approximately 150,000 clones, with 10% to 15% of them counted one time only. The ten largest clones represent 1.3% of the sample.

CDR1 and CDR2, looked up from the germline V gene, are KGHSH and LQKENI. The CDR3 goes from the cysteine to the phenylalanine over 14 residues. The retained sequence is limited to the CDR3, 42 bases, with the frame set at the first base. V is trimmed back by 3 bases and J by 3 bases, and the junction contains 5 bases that no gene match accounts for. These data are taken from a study of beta chain features in type 1 diabetes (dated by TCRdb to 2017 to 2018). With respect to the entire study: Patients and healthy donors did not differ in mean age, gender distribution, total cell number or subset yield. A total of 90 million to 120 million sorted cells were examined across all samples, and a strong correlation was observed between cell number per subset and RNA yield. In the study, recently diagnosed type 1 diabetes patients and matched healthy donors were compared on the TCRB repertoires of their sorted circulating CD4+ T cell subsets. Naive and central memory subsets were obtained from all 28 donors, but regulatory and stem cell-like memory subsets were isolated from only 8 patients and roughly 8 healthy donors.

A single peripheral blood draw of 90 to 150 mL on average was collected from each donor into heparinised tubes. A BD FACSAria II was used to sort naive, central memory, regulatory and stem cell-like memory CD4+ T cells with a panel that included CD45RO, CCR7, CD25, CD127, CD95 and CD27. Every sorted population had a purity above 98%. PBMCs were separated immediately by Lymphoprep density gradient centrifugation and were stained directly, without being cultured. Samples were stained and sorted in pairs, with one healthy donor and one patient per experiment, so that batch effects were minimized. Overall study results and their limits: Type 1 diabetes patients showed a moderate but significant shortening of TCRB CDR3 length in all four CD4+ subsets. Patients with type 1 diabetes made fewer insertions and deleted more nucleotides at VDJ recombination sites, implying thymic rearrangement abnormalities. Because cDNA was sequenced instead of genomic DNA, highly expressing activated cells could be over-represented, though the groups showed no difference in activation or CD3 levels. Naive, central memory and regulatory TCRB repertoires appeared to be more similar among patients than among healthy donors. PCR might favor shorter templates, but patient and control samples were amplified and corrected together, so any skew would affect both groups equally. Only small numbers of individuals were included in the HLA sub-analyses, which left unresolved whether HLA type had any influence on TCRB rearrangement.

Recombination connected TRBV18 to TRBJ2-7, and 7 junctional nucleotides match TRBD1. The sequence derives from a man between 18 and 35 years old with type 1 diabetes. Sequenced material: central memory CD4+ T cells from blood. The nucleotides read TGTGCCAGCTCACCCAGACAGGGACGCTACGAGCAGTACTTC. This translates into CASSPRQGRYEQYF.